The rows below give T cell receptor beta chains drawn from one sample of a study of cytomegalovirus exposure and HLA in healthy donors. Libraries were prepared by immunoSEQ multiplex PCR; TCRdb keeps only in-frame clonotypes and omits some of them. This table has under 200,000 clones, more than 60% appearing once. Material: PBMCs. The receptors here all came from a woman in her twenties or thirties in good health and CMV-seronegative. Both conserved end residues are part of each CDR3. D genes are given only for firm matches. Clone size is stated in some rows and not others, as once, few, many or a class when expanded.

TRBV7-9	-	TRBJ1-2	-	TGTGCCAGCAGCTTGGCGCAGGGGCTCGACTATGGCTACACCTTC	CASSLAQGLDYGYTF
TRBV29-1	TRBD1	TRBJ1-4	-	TGCAGCGTGCGCCGGGACAGGGGAACTAATGAAAAACTGTTTTTT	CSVRRDRGTNEKLFF
TRBV5-4	-	TRBJ1-1	-	TGTGCCAGCAGCCGTACTTCCAGGGGAGAGACTGAGGCTTTCTTT	CASSRTSRGETEAFF
TRBV10-3	-	TRBJ2-5	-	TGTGCCATCAGCTCAACTCAAGAGACCCAGTACTTC	CAISSTQETQYF
TRBV15	-	TRBJ1-2	-	TGTGCCACCAGTGGCTTAACAAGGGGCTATGGCTACACCTTC	CATSGLTRGYGYTF
TRBV27	TRBD1	TRBJ1-2	few	TGTGCCAGCAGTTTAGTGACAGGGGGCGCCGGAGTGTCTGGCTACACCTTC	CASSLVTGGAGVSGYTF
TRBV7-9	-	TRBJ2-1	few	TGTGCCAGCAGCTTAACCCAACAGGACAATGAGCAGTTCTTC	CASSLTQQDNEQFF
TRBV28	TRBD1	TRBJ2-7	few	TGTGCCAGCAGCCGCGGACAGGCCCTACGCTACGAGCAGTACTTC	CASSRGQALRYEQYF
TRBV28	TRBD1	TRBJ2-3	-	TGTGCCAGCACCAGGGACAGACCCACAGATACGCAGTATTTT	CASTRDRPTDTQYF
TRBV7-7	-	TRBJ1-1	-	TGTGCCAGCAGCCGAGAGGGAGGGACTGAAGCTTTCTTT	CASSREGGTEAFF
TRBV10-3	-	TRBJ1-2	-	TGTGCCATCAGTGAGTCAACAGGAACCTATGGCTACACCTTC	CAISESTGTYGYTF
TRBV5-1	-	TRBJ2-3	-	TGCGCCAGCAGCTTGGACGGCGCGGCAGATACGCAGTATTTT	CASSLDGAADTQYF
TRBV9	-	TRBJ1-3	few	TGTGCCAGCAGCGAGTGGGGGGGCGCGTCTGGAAACACCATATATTTT	CASSEWGGASGNTIYF
TRBV7-9	TRBD1	TRBJ1-1	-	TGTGCCAGCAACTTCACACAGGGGGAGAACACTGAAGCTTTCTTT	CASNFTQGENTEAFF
TRBV5-1	-	TRBJ2-6	once	TGCGCCAGCCGTCGGCAGGACAGCTCTGGGGCCAACGTCCTGACTTTC	CASRRQDSSGANVLTF
TRBV29-1	-	TRBJ1-1	-	TGCAGCGTTGAGCCTCTATCCAAAAACAGGGCGGACAACACTGAAGCTTTCTTT	CSVEPLSKNRADNTEAFF
TRBV4-2	-	TRBJ2-7	-	TGTGCCAGCAGCCAACCTCCCTTCTACGAGCAGTACTTC	CASSQPPFYEQYF
TRBV7-8	-	TRBJ2-1	once	TGTGCCAGCAGCTTAGCTCTCGCTACAGTCGATGAGCAGTTCTTC	CASSLALATVDEQFF
TRBV2	TRBD2	TRBJ2-3	-	TGTGCCATCGGTCGGGGGGTATCCACAGATACGCAGTATTTT	CAIGRGVSTDTQYF
TRBV15	-	TRBJ1-5	-	TGTGCCACCAGCGTGCCAGGGGCTGGCCGTAATCAGCCCCAGCATTTT	CATSVPGAGRNQPQHF
TRBV19	-	TRBJ1-6	few	TGTGCCAGTAGTATTTTATCGGATTCACCCCTCCACTTT	CASSILSDSPLHF
TRBV5-1	TRBD2	TRBJ2-7	few	TGCGCCAGCAGCTTGGGAGAGACTAGCCGATTCTCCTACGAGCAGTACTTC	CASSLGETSRFSYEQYF
TRBV5-1	-	TRBJ2-7	-	TGCGCCAGCAGCTTGGACAGGGTGAAGGAGCAGTACTTC	CASSLDRVKEQYF
TRBV5-1	TRBD1	TRBJ1-1	-	TGCGCCAGCAGCTTGGTCCCCTTAGGACAGGGCGACACTGAAGCTTTCTTT	CASSLVPLGQGDTEAFF
TRBV29-1	-	TRBJ2-1	-	TGCAGCGTTCCCGCACATCTGAATGAGCAGTTCTTC	CSVPAHLNEQFF
TRBV19	TRBD2	TRBJ2-7	once	TGTGCCAGTAGAACCGGGACTACGAACTACGAGCAGTACTTC	CASRTGTTNYEQYF